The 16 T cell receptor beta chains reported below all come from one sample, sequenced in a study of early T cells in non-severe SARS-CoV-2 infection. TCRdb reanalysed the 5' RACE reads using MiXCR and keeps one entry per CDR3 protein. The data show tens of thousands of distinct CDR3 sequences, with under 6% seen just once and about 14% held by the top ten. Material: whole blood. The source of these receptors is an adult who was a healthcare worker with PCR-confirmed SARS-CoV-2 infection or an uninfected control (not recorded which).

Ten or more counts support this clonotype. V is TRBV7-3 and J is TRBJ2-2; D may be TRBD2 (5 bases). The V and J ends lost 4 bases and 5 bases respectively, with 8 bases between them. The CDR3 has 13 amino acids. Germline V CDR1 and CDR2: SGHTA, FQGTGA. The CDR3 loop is CASSSTSTGELFF. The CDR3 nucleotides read TGTGCCAGCAGCTCTACTAGTACCGGGGAGCTGTTTTTT.

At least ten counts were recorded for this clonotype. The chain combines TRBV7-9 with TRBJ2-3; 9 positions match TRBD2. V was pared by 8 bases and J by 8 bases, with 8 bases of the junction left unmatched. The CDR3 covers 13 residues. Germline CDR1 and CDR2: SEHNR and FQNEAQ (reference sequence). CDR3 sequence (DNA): TGTGCCAGCCATAGCGGGGGCCCCGGTACGCAGTATTTT. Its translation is CASHSGGPGTQYF.

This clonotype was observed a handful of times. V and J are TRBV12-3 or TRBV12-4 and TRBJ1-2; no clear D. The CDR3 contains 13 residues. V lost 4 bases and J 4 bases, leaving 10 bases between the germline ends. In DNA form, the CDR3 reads TGTGCCAGCAGTTCCCGAGGAGGCTATGGCTACACCTTC. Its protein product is CASSSRGGYGYTF.

CDR3 sequence: CASSNPPTSGEVGELFF. The CDR3 coding sequence is TGTGCCAGCAGCAACCCACCGACTAGCGGGGAGGTCGGGGAGCTGTTTTTT. The chain couples TRBV6-5 to TRBJ2-2; 11 bases agree with TRBD2. The germline V gene encodes CDR1 MNHEY and CDR2 SVGAGI. V trimming: 6 bases; J trimming: 7 bases; junction bases outside the gene matches: 13. The CDR3 is 17 residues long.

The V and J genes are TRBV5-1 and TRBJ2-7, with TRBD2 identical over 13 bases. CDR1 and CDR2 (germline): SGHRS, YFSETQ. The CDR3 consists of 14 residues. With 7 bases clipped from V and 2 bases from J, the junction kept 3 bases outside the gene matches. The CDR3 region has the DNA TGCGCCAGCCGGGGGACTAGCGGGGCCTACGAGCAGTACTTC. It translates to CASRGTSGAYEQYF. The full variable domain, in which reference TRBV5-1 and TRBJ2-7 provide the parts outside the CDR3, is KAGVTQTPRYLIKTRGQQVTLSCSPISGHRSVSWYQQTPGQGLQFLFEYFSETQRNKGNFPGRFSGRQFSNSRSEMNVSTLELGDSALYLCASRGTSGAYEQYFGPGTRLTVT.

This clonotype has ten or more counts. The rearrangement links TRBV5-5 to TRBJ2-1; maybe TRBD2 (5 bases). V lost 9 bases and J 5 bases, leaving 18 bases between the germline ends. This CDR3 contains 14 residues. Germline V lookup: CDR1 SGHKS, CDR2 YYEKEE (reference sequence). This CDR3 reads CATGIYGENNEQFF. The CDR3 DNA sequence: TGTGCCACGGGGATCTATGGAGAGAACAATGAGCAGTTCTTC.

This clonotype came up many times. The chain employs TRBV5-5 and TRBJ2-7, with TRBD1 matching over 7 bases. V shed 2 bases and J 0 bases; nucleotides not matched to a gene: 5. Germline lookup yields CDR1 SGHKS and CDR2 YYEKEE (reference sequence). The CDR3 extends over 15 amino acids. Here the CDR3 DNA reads TGTGCCAGCAGCTTCAGGGGACAGAACTCCTACGAGCAGTACTTC. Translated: CASSFRGQNSYEQYF.

Written as DNA, the CDR3 is TGTGCCAGTAGTATGGAGCGGGGTAGCACAGATACGCAGTATTTT. Residues: CASSMERGSTDTQYF. The V call is TRBV19, the J call TRBJ2-3; 7 bases agree with TRBD2. Trimming cost V 3 bases and J 0 bases; bases outside gene matches: 3. The CDR3 runs to 15 residues. Looked up from germline, CDR1 is LNHDA and CDR2 is SQIVND (reference sequence).

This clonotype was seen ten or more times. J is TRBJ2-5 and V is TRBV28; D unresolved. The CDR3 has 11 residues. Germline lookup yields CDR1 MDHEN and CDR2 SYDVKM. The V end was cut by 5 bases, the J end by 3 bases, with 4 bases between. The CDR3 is CASSTKETQYF. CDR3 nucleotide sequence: TGTGCCAGCAGTACCAAAGAGACCCAGTACTTC.

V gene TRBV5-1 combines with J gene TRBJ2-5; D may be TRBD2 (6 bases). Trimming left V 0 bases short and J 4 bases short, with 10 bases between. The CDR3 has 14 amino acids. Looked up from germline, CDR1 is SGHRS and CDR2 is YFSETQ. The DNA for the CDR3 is TGCGCCAGCAGCTTGGGGCAGGGAGGAGAGACCCAGTACTTC. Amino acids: CASSLGQGGETQYF.

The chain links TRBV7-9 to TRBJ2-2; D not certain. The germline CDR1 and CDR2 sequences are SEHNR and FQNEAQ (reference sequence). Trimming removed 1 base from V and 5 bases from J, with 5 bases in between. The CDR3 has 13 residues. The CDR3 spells CASSLGQTGELFF. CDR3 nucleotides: TGTGCCAGCAGCTTAGGCCAGACCGGGGAGCTGTTTTTT.

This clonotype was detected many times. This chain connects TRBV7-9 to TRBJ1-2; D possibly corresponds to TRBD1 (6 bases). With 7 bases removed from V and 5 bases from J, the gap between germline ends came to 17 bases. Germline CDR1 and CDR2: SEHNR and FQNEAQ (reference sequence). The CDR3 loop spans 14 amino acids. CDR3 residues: CASNLPGQSYGYTF. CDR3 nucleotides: TGTGCCAGCAACCTCCCCGGACAGTCGTATGGCTACACCTTC. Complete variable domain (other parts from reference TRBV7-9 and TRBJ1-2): DTGVSQNPRHKITKRGQNVTFRCDPISEHNRLYWYRQTLGQGPEFLTYFQNEAQLEKSRLLSDRFSAERPKGSFSTLEIQRTEQGDSAMYLCASNLPGQSYGYTFGSGTRLTVV.

The CDR3 sequence: CASSFLRRIDTQYF. The CDR3 DNA sequence: TGTGCCAGCAGCTTTTTGAGACGCATCGATACGCAGTATTTT. V is TRBV5-5 and J is TRBJ2-3; D call uncertain. This CDR3 contains 14 residues. Germline loops: CDR1 SGHKS, CDR2 YYEKEE (reference sequence). Trimming shortened V by 2 bases and J by 6 bases, and 13 bases separated the two germline ends. Together with reference TRBV5-5 and TRBJ2-3, the CDR3 gives the full variable domain: DAGVTQSPTHLIKTRGQQVTLRCSPISGHKSVSWYQQVLGQGPQFIFQYYEKEERGRGNFPDRFSARQFPNYSSELNVNALLLGDSALYLCASSFLRRIDTQYFGPGTRLTVL.

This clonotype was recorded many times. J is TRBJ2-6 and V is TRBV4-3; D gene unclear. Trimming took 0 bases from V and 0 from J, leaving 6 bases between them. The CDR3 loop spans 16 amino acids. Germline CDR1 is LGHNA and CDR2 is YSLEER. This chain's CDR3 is CASSQDRSSGANVLTF. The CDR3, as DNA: TGCGCCAGCAGCCAAGATAGAAGCTCTGGGGCCAACGTCCTGACTTTC.

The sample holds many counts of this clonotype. This chain's CDR3 is CASSLEASGGDAFYNEQFF. The CDR3 DNA sequence: TGTGCCAGCAGCTTAGAGGCTAGCGGGGGAGACGCCTTTTACAATGAGCAGTTCTTC. The V and J genes are TRBV11-2 and TRBJ2-1, with 10 bases matching TRBD2. V trimming: 0 bases; J trimming: 4 bases; junction bases outside the gene matches: 12. Germline V gene data show CDR1 as SGHAT and CDR2 as FQNNGV. The CDR3 sequence is 19 residues long.

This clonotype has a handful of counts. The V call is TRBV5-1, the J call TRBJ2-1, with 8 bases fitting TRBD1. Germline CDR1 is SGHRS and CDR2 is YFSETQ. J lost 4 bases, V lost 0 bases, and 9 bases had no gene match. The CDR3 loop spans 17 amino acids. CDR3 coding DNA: TGCGCCAGCAGCTTGGCCCGGGGGACAGGCCTTTACAATGAGCAGTTCTTC. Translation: CASSLARGTGLYNEQFF. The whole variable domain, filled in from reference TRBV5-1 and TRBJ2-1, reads KAGVTQTPRYLIKTRGQQVTLSCSPISGHRSVSWYQQTPGQGLQFLFEYFSETQRNKGNFPGRFSGRQFSNSRSEMNVSTLELGDSALYLCASSLARGTGLYNEQFFGPGTRLTVL.